A selection of T cell receptor beta chains follows, all from one sample in a study of shared clonotypes between healthy human individuals. TCRdb keeps only in-frame clones here, not all; method: immunoSEQ multiplex PCR. The repertoire consists of about 2 million clones, with about 95% occurring once and the leading ten covering under 1.5%. The sample taken for sequencing was naive CD8+ T cells sorted from blood. All receptors come from a man between 18 and 35 years old in good health. Each CDR3 is given with its conserved first and last residue. The order of the fields is D gene, J gene, V gene, CDR3 protein, CDR3 DNA. D genes are given only for firm matches.

D gene: TRBD2
J gene: TRBJ2-5
V gene: TRBV4-3
CDR3 protein: CASSQPLVGSGSGETQYF
CDR3 DNA: TGCGCCAGCAGCCAACCTCTCGTTGGTAGCGGGAGTGGGGAGACCCAGTACTTC

D gene: -
J gene: TRBJ2-2
V gene: TRBV7-2
CDR3 protein: CASSLVVAGELFF
CDR3 DNA: TGTGCCAGCAGCTTAGTTGTGGCCGGGGAGCTGTTTTTT

D gene: -
J gene: TRBJ2-7
V gene: TRBV15
CDR3 protein: CATSTQNLEPYEQYF
CDR3 DNA: TGTGCCACCAGCACCCAAAACCTAGAGCCCTACGAGCAGTACTTC

D gene: TRBD2
J gene: TRBJ2-1
V gene: TRBV9
CDR3 protein: CASSVAVAGLNEQFF
CDR3 DNA: TGTGCCAGCAGCGTAGCGGTAGCGGGCTTAAATGAGCAGTTCTTC

D gene: -
J gene: TRBJ2-5
V gene: TRBV6-1
CDR3 protein: CASSEAGVITGYQETQYF
CDR3 DNA: TGTGCCAGCAGTGAAGCGGGCGTGATTACAGGATACCAAGAGACCCAGTACTTC

D gene: -
J gene: TRBJ2-1
V gene: TRBV5-1
CDR3 protein: CASSLVGSPYSYNEQFF
CDR3 DNA: TGCGCCAGCAGCTTGGTCGGCAGCCCGTATTCCTACAATGAGCAGTTCTTC

D gene: -
J gene: TRBJ2-7
V gene: TRBV2
CDR3 protein: CASSEGGNFYEQYF
CDR3 DNA: TGTGCCAGCAGTGAAGGGGGCAACTTCTACGAGCAGTACTTC

D gene: -
J gene: TRBJ2-5
V gene: TRBV30
CDR3 protein: CAWSLVGQETQYF
CDR3 DNA: TGTGCCTGGTCTCTAGTTGGGCAAGAGACCCAGTACTTC

D gene: -
J gene: TRBJ1-2
V gene: TRBV4-1
CDR3 protein: CASSPSKGYDGYTF
CDR3 DNA: TGCGCCAGCAGCCCAAGCAAGGGTTACGATGGCTACACCTTC

D gene: -
J gene: TRBJ2-5
V gene: TRBV6-5
CDR3 protein: CASSYGVVETQYF
CDR3 DNA: TGTGCCAGCAGTTATGGGGTAGTGGAGACCCAGTACTTC

D gene: -
J gene: TRBJ1-5
V gene: TRBV7-2
CDR3 protein: CASSFFISYPNNQPQHF
CDR3 DNA: TGTGCCAGCAGCTTTTTTATTAGCTATCCCAACAATCAGCCCCAGCATTTT

D gene: TRBD1
J gene: TRBJ1-1
V gene: TRBV7-9
CDR3 protein: CASSSDRVTEAFF
CDR3 DNA: TGTGCCAGCAGCTCCGACAGGGTCACTGAAGCTTTCTTT